This T cell receptor beta chain originates from a study of blood T cells in healthy people across ages. General study findings and limits: There was no known CMV status for donors, so expanded clonotype changes were possibly confounded.

Trimming cost V 1 base and J 10 bases, with 5 bases left between them. Germline lookup yields CDR1 SGHVS and CDR2 FQNEAQ. This CDR3 has 11 residues. Sample-barcoded 5' priming and a J-beta primer mix drove a second PCR of roughly 7 to 11 cycles. TCRdb analysed the 5' RACE reads with MiXCR anew, one entry per CDR3 protein. This table has roughly 800,000 distinct CDR3 sequences, around a quarter appearing once. Notes on this clonotype: Antigen unknown.

The data also belong to a second study, concerning T cells of mothers and their children. Per that study: The cDNA synthesis received all extracted RNA, at approximately 1.5 ug per 15 ul. Biologically related mothers and children overlapped slightly more than unrelated pairs, a non-significant difference.

The TCR originated in a boy between 5 and 17 years old in good health. The sequenced sample consisted of blood. This chain joins TRBV7-8 and TRBJ2-1, with no clear D. The CDR3 coding sequence is TGTGCCAGCAGCTTAGATGCCGAGCAGTTCTTC. It codes for CASSLDAEQFF.